The T cell receptor beta chain under discussion was sequenced for a study of OX40 agonist ivuxolimab in advanced cancers. Profiled with immunoSEQ multiplex PCR; TCRdb holds only in-frame clones, not every one. Altogether 90,000 or so clones are present, about 94% being singletons, with the ten largest covering approximately 1.2%. V was clipped by 5 bases and J by 5 bases, with 12 bases between them. The germline CDR1 and CDR2 sequences are SGHTA and FQGNSA. This CDR3 has 13 residues. This receptor was identified in an adult with an advanced solid tumor such as melanoma, head and neck, liver or kidney cancer. The chain couples TRBV7-2 to TRBJ2-5; D is ambiguous. Material: CD4+ or CD8+ T cells sorted from blood, obtained in a trial of the OX40 agonist ivuxolimab. The CDR3 protein is CASSPGLWETQYF. The CDR3 DNA is TGTGCCAGCAGCCCCGGGTTGTGGGAGACCCAGTACTTC.